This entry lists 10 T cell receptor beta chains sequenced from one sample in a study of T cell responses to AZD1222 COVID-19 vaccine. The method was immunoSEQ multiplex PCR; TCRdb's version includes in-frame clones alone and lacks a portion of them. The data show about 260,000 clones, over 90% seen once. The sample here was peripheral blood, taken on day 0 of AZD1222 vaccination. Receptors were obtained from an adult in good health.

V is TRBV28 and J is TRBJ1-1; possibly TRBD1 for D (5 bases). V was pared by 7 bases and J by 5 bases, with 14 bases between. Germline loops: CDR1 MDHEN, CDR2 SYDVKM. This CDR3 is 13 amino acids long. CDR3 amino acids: CASKLTEDTEAFF. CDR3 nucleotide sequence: TGTGCCAGCAAATTGACAGAGGATACTGAAGCTTTCTTT.

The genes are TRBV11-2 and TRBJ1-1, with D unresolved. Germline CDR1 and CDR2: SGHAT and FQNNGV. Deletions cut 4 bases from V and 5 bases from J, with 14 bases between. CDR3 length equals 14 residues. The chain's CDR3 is CASSSGWVGTEAFF. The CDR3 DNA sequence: TGTGCCAGCAGCTCTGGATGGGTGGGGACTGAAGCTTTCTTT.

Here the CDR3 reads CASSHLGRSSYEQYF. In DNA form, the CDR3 reads TGTGCCAGCAGCCACTTGGGACGGTCCTCCTACGAGCAGTACTTC. The genes are TRBV3-1 (or the pseudogene TRBV3-2) and TRBJ2-7; D possibly matches TRBD1 or TRBD2 (5 bases each). V was pared by 3 bases and J by 0 bases, with 12 bases between. This CDR3 has 15 residues. The V gene's germline CDR1 is LGHDT and CDR2 YNNKEL (reference sequence).

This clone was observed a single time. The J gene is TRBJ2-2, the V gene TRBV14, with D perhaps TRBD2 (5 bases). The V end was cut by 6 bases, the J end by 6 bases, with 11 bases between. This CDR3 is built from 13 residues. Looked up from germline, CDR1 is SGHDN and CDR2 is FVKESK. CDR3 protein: CASSRGWAGELFF. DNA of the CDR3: TGTGCCAGCAGTCGGGGTTGGGCCGGGGAGCTGTTTTTT.

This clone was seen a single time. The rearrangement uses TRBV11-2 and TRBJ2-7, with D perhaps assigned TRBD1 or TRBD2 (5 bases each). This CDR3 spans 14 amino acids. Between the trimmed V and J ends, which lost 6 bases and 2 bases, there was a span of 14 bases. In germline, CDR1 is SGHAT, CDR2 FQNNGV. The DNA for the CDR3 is TGTGCCAGCAGAAAACCAGGGAGAGCCTACGAGCAGTACTTC. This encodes CASRKPGRAYEQYF. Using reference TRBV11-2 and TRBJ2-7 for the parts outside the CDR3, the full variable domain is EAGVAQSPRYKIIEKRQSVAFWCNPISGHATLYWYQQILGQGPKLLIQFQNNGVVDDSQLPKDRFSAERLKGVDSTLKIQPAKLEDSAVYLCASRKPGRAYEQYFGPGTRLTVT.

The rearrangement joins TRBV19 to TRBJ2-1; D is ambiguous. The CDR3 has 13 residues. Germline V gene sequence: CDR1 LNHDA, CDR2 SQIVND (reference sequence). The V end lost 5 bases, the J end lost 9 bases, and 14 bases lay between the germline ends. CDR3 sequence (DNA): TGTGCCAGTAGTGCTGTGCCTTGGGGTGAGCAGTTCTTC. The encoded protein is CASSAVPWGEQFF.

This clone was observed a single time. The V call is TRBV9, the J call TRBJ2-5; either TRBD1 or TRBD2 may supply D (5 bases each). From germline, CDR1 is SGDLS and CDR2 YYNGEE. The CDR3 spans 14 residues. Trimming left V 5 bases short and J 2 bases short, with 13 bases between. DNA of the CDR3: TGTGCCAGCAGTCGTATGGGACCACAAGAGACCCAGTACTTC. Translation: CASSRMGPQETQYF.

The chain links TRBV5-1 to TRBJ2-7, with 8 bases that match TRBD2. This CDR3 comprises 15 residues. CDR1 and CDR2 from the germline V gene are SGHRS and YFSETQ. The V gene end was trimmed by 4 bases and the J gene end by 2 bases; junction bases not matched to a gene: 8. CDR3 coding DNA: TGCGCCAGCAGCCTCGGGAGGGCAGGAACCTACGAGCAGTACTTC. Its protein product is CASSLGRAGTYEQYF.

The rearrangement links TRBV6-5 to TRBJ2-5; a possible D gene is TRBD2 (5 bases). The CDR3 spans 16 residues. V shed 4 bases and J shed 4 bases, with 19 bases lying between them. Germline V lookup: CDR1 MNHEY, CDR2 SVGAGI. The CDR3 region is CASSLRANFRAETQYF. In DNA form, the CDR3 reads TGTGCCAGCAGTTTGAGGGCTAACTTTAGGGCAGAGACCCAGTACTTC.

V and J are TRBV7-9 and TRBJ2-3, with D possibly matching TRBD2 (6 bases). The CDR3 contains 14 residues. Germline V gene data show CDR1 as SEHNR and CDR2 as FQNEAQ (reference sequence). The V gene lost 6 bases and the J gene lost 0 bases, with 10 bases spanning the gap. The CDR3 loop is CASRGGISTDTQYF. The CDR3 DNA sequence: TGTGCCAGCAGAGGAGGGATTAGCACAGATACGCAGTATTTT.